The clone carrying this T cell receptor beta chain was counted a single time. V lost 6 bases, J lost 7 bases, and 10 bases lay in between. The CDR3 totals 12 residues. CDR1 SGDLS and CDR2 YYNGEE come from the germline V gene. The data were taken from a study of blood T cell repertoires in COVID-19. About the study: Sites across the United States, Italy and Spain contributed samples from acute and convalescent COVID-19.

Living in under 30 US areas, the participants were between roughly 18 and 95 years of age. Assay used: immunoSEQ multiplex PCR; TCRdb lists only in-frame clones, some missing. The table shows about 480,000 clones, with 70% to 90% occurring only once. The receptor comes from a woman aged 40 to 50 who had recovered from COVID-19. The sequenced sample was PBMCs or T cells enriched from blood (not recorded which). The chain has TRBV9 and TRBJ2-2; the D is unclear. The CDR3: CASTNTGGELFF. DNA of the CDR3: TGTGCCAGCACCAACACGGGCGGGGAGCTGTTTTTT.